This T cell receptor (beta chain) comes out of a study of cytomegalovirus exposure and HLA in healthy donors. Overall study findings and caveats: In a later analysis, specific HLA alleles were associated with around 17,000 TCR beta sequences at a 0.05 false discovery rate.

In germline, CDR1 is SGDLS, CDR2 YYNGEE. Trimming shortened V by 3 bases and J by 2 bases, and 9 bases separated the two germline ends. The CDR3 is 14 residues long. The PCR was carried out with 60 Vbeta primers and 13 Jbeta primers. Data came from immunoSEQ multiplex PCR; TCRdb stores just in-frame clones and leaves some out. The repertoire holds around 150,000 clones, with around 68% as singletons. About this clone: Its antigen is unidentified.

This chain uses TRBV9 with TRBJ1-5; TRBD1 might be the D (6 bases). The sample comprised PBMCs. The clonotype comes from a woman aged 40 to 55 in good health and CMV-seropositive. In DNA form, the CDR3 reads TGTGCCAGCAGCGCGGACAGCGGCAATCAGCCCCAGCATTTT. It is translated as CASSADSGNQPQHF.